This T cell receptor beta chain was retrieved from a study of T cell responses to AZD1222 COVID-19 vaccine. Overall study results and limits: The study identified only six AZD1222 recipients as seropositive at baseline. The donors showed a predominance of white British ancestry and of females, with possible underestimation of clonal diversity. When two AZD1222 doses had been given, Spike-specific TCR breadth and depth rose. Spike-wide coverage was observed for vaccine-associated CD4 TCRs, with dominant responses at 160-218 and 743-854.

TCRdb keeps only in-frame clones here, not all; method: immunoSEQ multiplex PCR. The sample consists of around 130,000 clones, about 90% of them appearing once. As to this clone: Its target is not known.

The germline gives CDR1 KGHSH, CDR2 LQKENI. CDR3 length: 14 residues. V dropped 2 bases and J dropped 3 bases, with 10 bases sitting between them. The chain recombines TRBV18 with TRBJ1-2; weak D call: TRBD1 (5 bases). The source of this sequence is an adult in good health. Sample: peripheral blood, taken on day 0 of AZD1222 vaccination. The DNA for the CDR3 is TGTGCCAGCTCACCAAGACAGAGCTACTATGGCTACACCTTC. It translates to CASSPRQSYYGYTF. Looking up the rest from reference TRBV18 and TRBJ1-2 gives the full variable domain: NAGVMQNPRHLVRRRGQEARLRCSPMKGHSHVYWYRQLPEEGLKFMVYLQKENIIDESGMPKERFSAEFPKEGPSILRIQQVVRGDSAAYFCASSPRQSYYGYTFGSGTRLTVV.